These 16 T cell receptor beta chains share one sample of origin, sequenced in a study of blood T cell repertoires in COVID-19. Some clones are missing from TCRdb's copy, which holds only in-frame ones; the method was immunoSEQ multiplex PCR. The sample contains fewer than 250,000 clones, roughly 85% of which appear only once. The sequenced sample was PBMCs or T cells enriched from blood (not recorded which). Source of these receptors: a woman aged 45 to 65 with acute COVID-19.

The rearrangement links TRBV19 to TRBJ1-5; D gene ambiguous. Germline CDR1 reads LNHDA; CDR2 reads SQIVND (reference sequence). The CDR3 covers 13 residues. V lost 0 bases and J lost 7, with 7 bases in between. The CDR3 DNA is TGTGCCAGTAGTATAGACCCCAGACAGCCCCAGCATTTT. This sequence encodes CASSIDPRQPQHF.

The chain links TRBV18 to TRBJ1-2, with D possibly TRBD1 on 5 matching bases. Germline lookup yields CDR1 KGHSH and CDR2 LQKENI. V was clipped by 4 bases and J by 6 bases, with 9 bases between them. There are 12 residues in the CDR3. The CDR3 protein is CASSQGADGYTF. In DNA form, the CDR3 reads TGTGCCAGCTCACAAGGGGCCGATGGCTACACCTTC.

The chain links TRBV7-2 to TRBJ1-6, with D possibly being TRBD1 (6 bases). V lost 5 bases to trimming and J lost 7 bases, with 12 bases between them. CDR3 length equals 14 residues. Germline V lookup: CDR1 SGHTA, CDR2 FQGNSA. As DNA, the CDR3 is TGTGCCAGCAGCAGATGGACAGCAAATTCACCCCTCCACTTT. Protein sequence: CASSRWTANSPLHF.

This chain joins TRBV5-1 and TRBJ1-1, with TRBD1 matching 8 bases. The CDR3 sequence is 15 residues long. V lost 0 bases to trimming and J lost 1 base; unmatched junction nucleotides: 2. Germline CDR1 reads SGHRS; CDR2 reads YFSETQ. The CDR3 DNA sequence: TGCGCCAGCAGCTTGGGACAGGGGAAGAACACTGAAGCTTTCTTT. Its protein is CASSLGQGKNTEAFF.

The J gene is TRBJ1-2, the V gene TRBV6-2 or TRBV6-3, with 7 bases aligning to TRBD1. Per the germline V gene, CDR1 is MNHEY and CDR2 is SVGEGT. This CDR3 region has 15 residues. Trimming removed 4 bases from V and 2 bases from J; junction bases left unmatched: 7. The CDR3 nucleotides are TGTGCCAGCAGTTCACGACAGGGCGGGAACTATGGCTACACCTTC. This encodes CASSSRQGGNYGYTF.

The chain carries TRBV10-3 and TRBJ2-2; TRBD1 agrees at 9 bases. V dropped 7 bases and J dropped 4; count of bases not matched to a gene: 13. The CDR3 loop spans 17 amino acids. CDR1 is ENHRY and CDR2 is SYGVKD in the germline V gene. The CDR3 DNA is TGTGCCATCAATCCGACCGGGACAGGGATTTTCACCGGGGAGCTGTTTTTT. This encodes CAINPTGTGIFTGELFF.

V and J are TRBV20-1 and TRBJ1-2; D is perhaps TRBD1 (6 bases). CDR3 length: 10 amino acids. Germline assignment: CDR1 DFQATT and CDR2 SNEGSKA (reference sequence). The CDR3 here is CSPTGGGYTF. The CDR3 DNA reads TGCAGCCCGACAGGCGGTGGCTACACCTTC.

This chain links TRBV27 with TRBJ1-2, with TRBD1 as a possible D gene (5 bases). Between the trimmed V and J ends, which lost 3 bases and 6 bases, there was a span of 11 bases. The CDR3 extends over 13 amino acids. The V gene's germline CDR1 is MNHEY and CDR2 SMNVEV (reference sequence). The CDR3 region has the DNA TGTGCCAGCAGTTTTAGAGGGGAGGATGGCTACACCTTC. The encoded protein is CASSFRGEDGYTF.

The V and J genes are TRBV3-1 (or the pseudogene TRBV3-2) and TRBJ2-7; 7 bases align to TRBD1. J was trimmed by 7 bases and V by 1 base; bases with no gene match: 10. The V gene's germline CDR1 is LGHDT and CDR2 YNNKEL (reference sequence). This CDR3 comprises 15 residues. This chain's CDR3 is CASSQGGTGAREQYF. CDR3 DNA sequence: TGTGCCAGCAGCCAAGGGGGTACAGGGGCGAGGGAGCAGTACTTC.

V and J are TRBV2 and TRBJ2-1, with 8 bases aligning to TRBD2. V lost 4 bases and J lost 0; bases outside the gene matches: 11. This CDR3 is 18 amino acids long. CDR1 SNHLY and CDR2 FYNNEI come from the germline V gene. The DNA of the CDR3 is TGTGCCAGCAGTGTACCTATAGCGGGGTCTAGCTCCTACAATGAGCAGTTCTTC. Translation: CASSVPIAGSSSYNEQFF.

The chain couples TRBV7-6 to TRBJ2-2, with D possibly TRBD2 on 5 matching bases. Trimming removed 5 bases from V and 0 bases from J, with 19 bases in between. CDR3 length: 18 amino acids. From germline, CDR1 is SGHVS and CDR2 FNYEAQ. CDR3 residues: CASSPPPSLGTNTGELFF. The CDR3 nucleotides are TGTGCCAGCAGCCCACCGCCTAGCTTGGGCACGAACACCGGGGAGCTGTTTTTT.

The chain uses TRBV7-9 and TRBJ2-2; 7 nucleotides match TRBD1. The germline CDR1 and CDR2 sequences are SEHNR and FQNEAQ (reference sequence). V was clipped by 6 bases and J by 5 bases; unmatched bases: 0. CDR3 length: 12 amino acids. The CDR3 nucleotides read TGTGCCAGCAGGACAGGGACCGGGGAGCTGTTTTTT. Translation gives CASRTGTGELFF.

V is TRBV9 and J is TRBJ1-2, with 9 bases matching TRBD1. Per germline, CDR1 SGDLS and CDR2 YYNGEE. The CDR3 is 14 amino acids. V was pared by 1 base and J by 7 bases, with 5 bases of the junction left unmatched. The CDR3, as DNA: TGTGCCAGCAGCGTAACCGGGACAGGGCGTGGCTACACCTTC. It specifies CASSVTGTGRGYTF.

The chain combines TRBV7-9 with TRBJ1-5; D is ambiguous. There are 16 residues in the CDR3. Trimming cost V 5 bases and J 1 base, with 15 bases left between them. Germline V gene data show CDR1 as SEHNR and CDR2 as FQNEAQ (reference sequence). CDR3 sequence reads: CASSRGEGGSNQPQHF. CDR3 bases: TGTGCCAGCAGCCGCGGCGAGGGCGGGAGCAATCAGCCCCAGCATTTT.

The rearrangement joins TRBV18 to TRBJ2-1, with D possibly matching TRBD2 (5 bases). Germline-derived CDR1 and CDR2 are KGHSH and LQKENI. With 3 bases removed from V and 5 bases from J, the gap between germline ends came to 11 bases. This CDR3 is built from 14 residues. CDR3 residues: CASSPAAGNNEQFF. CDR3 bases: TGTGCCAGCTCACCTGCCGCGGGTAACAATGAGCAGTTCTTC.

The rearrangement links TRBV7-8 to TRBJ1-1, with TRBD1 identical over 7 bases. V dropped 4 bases and J dropped 5; count of bases not matched to a gene: 1. CDR1 and CDR2 from the germline V gene are SGHVS and FQNEAQ. The CDR3 extends over 12 amino acids. The CDR3 spells CASSSGGTEAFF. For the CDR3, the DNA is TGTGCCAGCAGCTCAGGGGGGACTGAAGCTTTCTTT.